The clone carrying this T cell receptor (beta chain) was recorded a few times. Antigen unknown. A multiplex PCR was run with 60 Vbeta primers and 13 Jbeta primers. The method was immunoSEQ multiplex PCR; TCRdb's version includes in-frame clones alone and lacks a portion of them. There are roughly 140,000 clones in the sample; approximately 9% occur only once, and 1.5% to 2% lies in the top ten. Germline assignment: CDR1 SEHNR and CDR2 FQNEAQ (reference sequence). The CDR3 is 14 amino acids. J gave up 3 bases and V 4 bases, and 5 bases lay outside the gene matches. This record comes from a study of cytomegalovirus exposure and HLA in healthy donors. The study's findings and limits: TCR beta chain V- and J-gene trimming was linked, in a later analysis, to a missense variant in DCLRE1C.

The chain couples TRBV7-9 to TRBJ1-1, with TRBD1 matching over 7 bases. The origin of this receptor is a male donor in good health and CMV-seronegative. Sequenced input: PBMCs. DNA of the CDR3: TGTGCCAGCAGCTCCTACGACAGGGACACTGAAGCTTTCTTT. This sequence encodes CASSSYDRDTEAFF.